The rows below give T cell receptor beta chains drawn from one sample of a study of OX40 agonist ivuxolimab in advanced cancers. Using immunoSEQ multiplex PCR, the repertoire was profiled, and TCRdb retains in-frame clones only, with some absent. Of some 68,000 clones in the sample, approximately 86% were seen once. This sample comprised CD4+ or CD8+ T cells sorted from blood, obtained in a trial of the OX40 agonist ivuxolimab. The receptor set was obtained from an adult with an advanced solid tumor such as melanoma, head and neck, liver or kidney cancer. The CDR3 runs from the conserved cysteine through the conserved F or W. A D gene is named only where the DNA matches it firmly. A row's size may be missing; if present it is once, few, many or a size class.

d_gene	v_gene	abundance	j_gene	CDR3aa	CDR3nt
-	TRBV5-1	-	TRBJ2-4	CASSLVQGYIQYF	TGCGCCAGCAGCTTGGTGCAGGGATACATTCAGTACTTC
-	TRBV4-2	-	TRBJ2-2	CASSQEGGGAGELFF	TGTGCCAGCAGCCAAGAAGGGGGTGGGGCCGGGGAGCTGTTTTTT
-	TRBV18	-	TRBJ1-4	CASSNRPFGEKLFF	TGTGCCAGCTCAAATCGCCCTTTTGGGGAAAAACTGTTTTTT
TRBD1	TRBV5-5	once	TRBJ1-3	CASSWGQGMGNTIYF	TGTGCCAGCAGCTGGGGACAGGGGATGGGAAACACCATATATTTT
TRBD1	TRBV29-1	few	TRBJ1-1	CSVTQGQMNTEAFF	TGCAGCGTTACGCAGGGACAGATGAACACTGAAGCTTTCTTT
-	TRBV25-1	-	TRBJ2-7	CASSERSYYEQYF	TGTGCCAGCAGTGAAAGGAGCTACTACGAGCAGTACTTC
-	TRBV15	-	TRBJ2-3	CATSRVLAPEGDTQYF	TGTGCCACCAGCAGAGTTCTTGCTCCGGAGGGAGATACGCAGTATTTT
-	TRBV7-2	-	TRBJ2-7	CASSVGVGGGYEQYF	TGTGCCAGCAGCGTAGGCGTAGGGGGGGGATACGAGCAGTACTTC
-	TRBV27	-	TRBJ1-2	CASSLLNGGPHSNYGYTF	TGTGCCAGCAGCCTGTTGAACGGGGGGCCCCATTCCAACTATGGCTACACCTTC
-	TRBV6-5	-	TRBJ1-2	CASRPGRFEGYTF	TGTGCCAGCAGGCCGGGACGTTTCGAAGGCTACACCTTC
-	TRBV9	-	TRBJ2-3	CASSRRRDHTQYF	TGTGCCAGCAGCAGACGCCGGGACCATACGCAGTATTTT
TRBD2	TRBV5-1	-	TRBJ2-1	CASSLPETSGRVVVFF	TGCGCCAGCAGCCTCCCCGAGACTAGCGGGAGGGTCGTCGTATTCTTC
-	TRBV5-4	-	TRBJ2-3	CASSLKLGQRNTQYF	TGTGCCAGCAGCTTGAAACTAGGGCAGAGGAATACGCAGTATTTT
-	TRBV7-9	-	TRBJ1-2	CASSLAEARGYTF	TGTGCCAGCAGCTTAGCCGAGGCCCGAGGCTACACCTTC
-	TRBV28	-	TRBJ1-6	CASNPWGNSPLHF	TGTGCCAGCAATCCTTGGGGTAATTCACCCCTCCACTTT
TRBD2	TRBV14	-	TRBJ2-7	CASSQGLAGNEQYF	TGTGCCAGCAGCCAAGGGCTAGCGGGGAACGAGCAGTACTTC
-	TRBV28	-	TRBJ2-7	CASRVQDSYEQYF	TGTGCCAGCAGGGTGCAGGACTCCTACGAGCAGTACTTC
TRBD1	TRBV5-1	-	TRBJ2-7	CASSATGTAYEQYF	TGCGCCAGCAGCGCGACCGGGACAGCCTACGAGCAGTACTTC
-	TRBV5-1	-	TRBJ2-7	CASSLAGTVPSYEQYF	TGCGCCAGCAGCCTCGCGGGTACAGTGCCCTCCTACGAGCAGTACTTC
-	TRBV2	-	TRBJ2-1	CASSDPSSQFF	TGTGCCAGCAGTGATCCTAGCTCCCAGTTCTTC
TRBD2	TRBV27	-	TRBJ2-3	CASSKTSGGFTDTQYF	TGTGCCAGCAGTAAAACTAGCGGGGGCTTCACAGATACGCAGTATTTT
TRBD2	TRBV10-3	-	TRBJ2-2	CAISSAGEIGELFF	TGTGCCATCAGTTCAGCGGGAGAAATCGGGGAGCTGTTTTTT
-	TRBV5-4	-	TRBJ1-2	CASSLGGAGSPYGYTF	TGTGCCAGCAGCTTGGGAGGGGCAGGTAGTCCTTATGGCTACACCTTC
TRBD1	TRBV6-6	-	TRBJ2-5	CASSPLQGADQYF	TGTGCCAGCAGCCCACTACAGGGGGCAGACCAGTACTTC
-	TRBV6-6	-	TRBJ1-2	CASSYPGGGSNGYTF	TGTGCCAGCAGTTACCCAGGAGGGGGTTCAAATGGCTACACCTTC
TRBD1	TRBV14	-	TRBJ1-3	CASSQFGTGASGNTIYF	TGTGCCAGCAGCCAATTCGGGACAGGGGCCTCTGGAAACACCATATATTTT
-	TRBV7-9	-	TRBJ2-7	CASSLAGGYEQYF	TGTGCCAGCAGCTTAGCCGGTGGTTACGAGCAGTACTTC
-	TRBV28	-	TRBJ2-4	CASSFRGAQNIQYF	TGTGCCAGCAGTTTCCGGGGGGCCCAAAACATTCAGTACTTC
-	TRBV5-6	-	TRBJ1-2	CASSPDRNYGYTF	TGTGCCAGCAGCCCTGACAGAAACTATGGCTACACCTTC
-	TRBV18	-	TRBJ1-1	CASSPLRGLLITEAFF	TGTGCCAGCTCACCTTTGAGGGGATTACTTATCACTGAAGCTTTCTTT
-	TRBV18	-	TRBJ2-7	CASSPWGFKDYEQYF	TGTGCCAGCTCACCTTGGGGCTTCAAGGACTACGAGCAGTACTTC
-	TRBV30	-	TRBJ2-7	CAWRDQGWSSYEQYF	TGTGCCTGGAGAGATCAGGGATGGAGCTCCTACGAGCAGTACTTC
-	TRBV7-2	few	TRBJ1-6	CASSFGAGYSPLHF	TGTGCCAGCAGCTTTGGAGCAGGGTACTCACCCCTCCACTTT
-	TRBV2	-	TRBJ1-5	CASSGQPNQPQHF	TGTGCCAGCAGTGGACAGCCCAATCAGCCCCAGCATTTT
-	TRBV6-5	-	TRBJ1-1	CASDKPNPEAFF	TGTGCCAGCGACAAACCGAATCCTGAAGCTTTCTTT
-	TRBV20-1	-	TRBJ1-4	CSADNEKLFF	TGCAGTGCGGACAATGAAAAACTGTTTTTT
-	TRBV27	-	TRBJ1-2	CASSLRGRSDGYTF	TGTGCCAGCAGTCTAAGGGGCAGATCGGATGGCTACACCTTC
-	TRBV10-3	-	TRBJ2-5	CAISEGSQETQYF	TGTGCCATCAGTGAAGGGAGCCAAGAGACCCAGTACTTC
-	TRBV4-2	-	TRBJ1-1	CASSQDPGVNTEAFF	TGTGCCAGCAGCCAAGATCCGGGAGTGAACACTGAAGCTTTCTTT
TRBD2	TRBV9	-	TRBJ2-6	CASSVAGGSGANVLTF	TGTGCCAGCAGCGTAGCGGGAGGCTCTGGGGCCAACGTCCTGACTTTC
TRBD1	TRBV27	once	TRBJ2-1	CASSSPDRGPSRNEQFF	TGTGCCAGCAGTTCACCGGACAGGGGCCCGTCCCGTAATGAGCAGTTCTTC
TRBD2	TRBV11-3	-	TRBJ2-3	CASSLEGAGTSGADTQYF	TGTGCCAGCAGCTTAGAAGGTGCGGGGACTAGCGGGGCAGATACGCAGTATTTT
-	TRBV5-4	-	TRBJ1-2	CASSPYGAPSYGYTF	TGTGCCAGCAGCCCGTACGGGGCCCCAAGCTATGGCTACACCTTC
-	TRBV28	-	TRBJ1-5	CASSRPPQEGLGNQPQHF	TGTGCCAGCAGTCGACCCCCCCAGGAGGGCTTGGGCAATCAGCCCCAGCATTTT
TRBD2	TRBV2	-	TRBJ2-3	CASCRLAGGTDTQYF	TGTGCCAGCTGCCGACTAGCGGGTGGCACAGATACGCAGTATTTT